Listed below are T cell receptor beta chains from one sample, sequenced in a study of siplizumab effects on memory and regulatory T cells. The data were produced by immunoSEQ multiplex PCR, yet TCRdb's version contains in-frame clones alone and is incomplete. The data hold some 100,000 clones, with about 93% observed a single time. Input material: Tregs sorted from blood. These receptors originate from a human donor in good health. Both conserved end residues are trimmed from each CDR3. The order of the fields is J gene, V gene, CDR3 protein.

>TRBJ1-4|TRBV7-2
ASSFNQGPNEKLF
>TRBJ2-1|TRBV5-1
ASSLAMAAGLNEQF
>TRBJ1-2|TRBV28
ASLRQGGYGYT
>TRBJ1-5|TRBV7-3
ASGPGQPQH
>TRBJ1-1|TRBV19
ASSIFSGVRNTEAF
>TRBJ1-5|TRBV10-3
AIARGGSQPQH
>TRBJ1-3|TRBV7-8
ASSLVGYSGNTIY
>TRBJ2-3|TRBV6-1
ASSEGGSVNTDTQY
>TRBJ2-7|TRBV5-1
ASSRDNSYEQY
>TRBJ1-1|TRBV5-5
ASSPGWAGMNTEAF
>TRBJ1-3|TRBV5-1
ASSLRTGHGNTIY
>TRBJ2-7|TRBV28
ASSLGQPPYEQY
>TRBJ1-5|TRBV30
AWSSYPPASNQPQH
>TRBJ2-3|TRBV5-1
ASSFNRGDTQY
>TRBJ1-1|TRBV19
ASKDRPNTEAF
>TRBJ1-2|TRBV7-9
ASSRTRGGQVLNGYT
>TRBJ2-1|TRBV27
ASRYTPYSYNEQF
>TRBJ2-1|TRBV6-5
ASSYTVGNEQF
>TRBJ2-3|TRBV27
ASSSQGTSTDTQY
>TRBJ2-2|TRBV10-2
ASRGEWDTGELF
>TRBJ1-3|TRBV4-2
ASRGQGTGGNTIY
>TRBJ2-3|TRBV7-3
ASTESGADTQY
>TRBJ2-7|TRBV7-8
ASRKITGNSYEQY
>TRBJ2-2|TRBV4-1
ASSLGTGLGFGTGELF
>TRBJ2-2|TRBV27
ASSFRLGELF
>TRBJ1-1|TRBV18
ASLGSGNTEAF
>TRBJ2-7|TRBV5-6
ASSLRSGTGSYEQY
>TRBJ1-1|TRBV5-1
ASSFQTENTEAF
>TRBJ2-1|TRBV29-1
SGGGENRNEQF
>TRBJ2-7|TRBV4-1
ASSQDRAYEQY
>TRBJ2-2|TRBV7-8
ASREAGLNTGELF
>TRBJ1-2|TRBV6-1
ASRRDRTYGYT
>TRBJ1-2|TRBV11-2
ASSLDGSSAVYYGYT
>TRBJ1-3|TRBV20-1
SASRGNTIY
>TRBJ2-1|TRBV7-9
ASSLFGRGSPNNEQF
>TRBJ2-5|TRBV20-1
SARHQETQY
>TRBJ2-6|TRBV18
ASSVRLGPGISGANVLT
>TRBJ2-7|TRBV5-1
ASSLERAYEQY
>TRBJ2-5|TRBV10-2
ASSLGLAGKETQY
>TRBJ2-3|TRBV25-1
ASSRRDTQY
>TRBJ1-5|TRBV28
ASSPRSQPQH
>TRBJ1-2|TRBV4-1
ASSQVLRANRQGYT
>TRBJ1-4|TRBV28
ASSQTRATNEKLF
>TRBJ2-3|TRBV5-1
ASSLGGTDTQY
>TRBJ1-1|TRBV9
ASSVDGPMNTEAF
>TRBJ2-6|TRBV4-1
ASSQPREAGANVLT
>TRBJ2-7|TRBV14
ASSRYTDLGQY
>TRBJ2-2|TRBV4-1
ASSQDRPRGTGELF
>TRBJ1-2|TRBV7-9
ASSFQTEDYGYT
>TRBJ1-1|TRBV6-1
ASTPGGWGTEAF
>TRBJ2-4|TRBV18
ASSPETGRIQY
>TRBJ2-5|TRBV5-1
ASSSEQETQY
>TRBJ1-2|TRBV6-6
ASSSRNYGYT
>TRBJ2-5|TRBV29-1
SGWKSSGSRQETQY
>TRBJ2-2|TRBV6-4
ASSDSISGGTGELF
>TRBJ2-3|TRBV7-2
ASSLMRGTDTQY
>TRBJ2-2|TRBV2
ASSDQFPGANTGELF
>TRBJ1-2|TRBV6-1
ASSENRGANGYT